This T cell receptor (beta chain) came from a study of T cell clonality in common variable immunodeficiency. Study outcomes and limitations: What drives increased CVID clonality needs T cell subpopulation sequencing. Shared TCRbeta clones were fewer between CVID subjects than controls.

Clones were read by immunoSEQ multiplex PCR, and TCRdb kept only the in-frame ones, dropping some. Recorded here are some 54,000 clones, none singletons. Germline values: CDR1 SNHLY, CDR2 FYNNEI. The J segment lost 2 bases and the V segment lost 6 bases, leaving 7 bases of the junction unmatched. The CDR3 loop spans 14 amino acids. This clone was observed a few times. Its antigen is undetermined. Read data end 3 residues before the CDR3 end; the end is taken from the germline J gene. The sample taken for sequencing was peripheral blood mononuclear cells. This sequence was found in a person aged 18 to 69 in good health. This chain connects TRBV2 to TRBJ2-7; TRBD1 matches 7 bases. The CDR3 sequence: CASRPGQTTYEQYF. CDR3 bases read: TGTGCCAGCAGACCGGGACAGACCACCTACGAG.